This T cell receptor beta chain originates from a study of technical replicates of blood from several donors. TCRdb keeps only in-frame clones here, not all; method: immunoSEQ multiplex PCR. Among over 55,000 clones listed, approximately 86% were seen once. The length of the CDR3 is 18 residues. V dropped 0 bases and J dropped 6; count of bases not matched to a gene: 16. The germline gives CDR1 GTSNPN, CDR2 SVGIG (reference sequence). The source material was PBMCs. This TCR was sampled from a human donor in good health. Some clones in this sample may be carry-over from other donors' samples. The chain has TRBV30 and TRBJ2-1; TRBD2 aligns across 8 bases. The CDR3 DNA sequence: TGTGCCTGGAGTGTACACCCCAGGGCGGGAGGCCCCCTCAATGAGCAGTTCTTC. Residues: CAWSVHPRAGGPLNEQFF.